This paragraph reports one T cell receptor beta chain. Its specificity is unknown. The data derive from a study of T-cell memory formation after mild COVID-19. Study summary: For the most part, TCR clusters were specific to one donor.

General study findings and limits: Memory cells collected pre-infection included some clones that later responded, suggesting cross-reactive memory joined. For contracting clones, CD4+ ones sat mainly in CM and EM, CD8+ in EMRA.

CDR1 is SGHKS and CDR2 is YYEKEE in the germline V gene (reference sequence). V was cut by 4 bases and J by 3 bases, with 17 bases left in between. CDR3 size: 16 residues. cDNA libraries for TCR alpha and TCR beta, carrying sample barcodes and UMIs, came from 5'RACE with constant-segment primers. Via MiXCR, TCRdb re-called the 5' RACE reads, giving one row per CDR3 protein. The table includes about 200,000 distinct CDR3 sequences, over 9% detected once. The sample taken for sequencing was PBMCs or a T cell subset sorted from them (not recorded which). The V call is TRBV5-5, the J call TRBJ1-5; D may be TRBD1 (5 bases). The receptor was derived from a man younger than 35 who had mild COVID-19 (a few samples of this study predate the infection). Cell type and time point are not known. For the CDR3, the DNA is TGTGCCAGCAGCCCTCAGGGAGGGACCTCCAATCAGCCCCAGCATTTT. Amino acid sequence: CASSPQGGTSNQPQHF.